The 10 T cell receptor beta chains listed next were all sequenced from one sample in a study of blood T cells in healthy people across ages. Primers used in a second PCR of roughly 7 to 12 cycles were a sample-barcoded 5' primer and a J-beta primer mix. MiXCR was run by TCRdb on the 5' RACE reads, yielding one entry per CDR3 protein. Found here are around 2 million distinct CDR3 sequences, around 42% of them singletons; the top ten hold roughly 24%. The sequenced sample was blood. Receptors were obtained from a human donor in good health.

This chain joins TRBV7-9 and TRBJ2-1; tentative D call: TRBD2 (6 bases). CDR1 SEHNR and CDR2 FQNEAQ come from the germline V gene (reference sequence). The CDR3 has 17 residues. Trimming took 3 bases from V and 9 from J, leaving 24 bases between them. Here the CDR3 reads CASSFSIWRGGVGEQFF. For the CDR3, the DNA is TGTGCCAGCAGCTTCTCGATATGGCGGGGTGGCGTTGGTGAGCAGTTCTTC.

The chain recombines TRBV7-9 with TRBJ2-7, with D unclear. V lost 6 bases, J lost 0 bases, and 12 bases lay in between. The CDR3 length is 14 residues. Germline CDR1 and CDR2: SEHNR and FQNEAQ (reference sequence). The CDR3 sequence is CASSHDWASYEQYF. CDR3 nucleotide sequence: TGTGCCAGCAGTCACGACTGGGCCTCCTACGAGCAGTACTTC.

The chain links TRBV7-2 to TRBJ1-5, with TRBD1 matching over 7 bases. V was pared by 1 base and J by 2 bases, with 8 bases of the junction left unmatched. Per the germline V gene, CDR1 is SGHTA and CDR2 is FQGNSA. The CDR3 sequence is 17 residues long. The chain's CDR3 is CASSLVNRQGGNQPQHF. The CDR3 DNA reads TGTGCCAGCAGCTTAGTTAACCGACAGGGCGGCAATCAGCCCCAGCATTTT.

This clonotype was counted once. The rearrangement uses TRBV4-3 and TRBJ1-2; D unclear. Trimming left V 1 base short and J 4 bases short, with 10 bases between. The CDR3 extends over 14 amino acids. CDR1 LGHNA and CDR2 YSLEER come from the germline V gene. The CDR3 loop reads CASSQVDAGYGYTF. The CDR3 DNA sequence: TGCGCCAGCAGCCAAGTCGATGCGGGCTATGGCTACACCTTC.

The chain carries TRBV7-9 and TRBJ1-1; TRBD1 might be the D (5 bases). Germline V gene sequence: CDR1 SEHNR, CDR2 FQNEAQ (reference sequence). Trimming shortened V by 3 bases and J by 7 bases, and 9 bases separated the two germline ends. The CDR3 covers 12 residues. The CDR3 DNA reads as TGTGCCAGCAGCTTGGGGGTCCTTGAAGCTTTCTTT. It is translated as CASSLGVLEAFF.

There are a few counts of this clonotype. This chain links TRBV7-6 with TRBJ2-5; 9 bases line up with TRBD2. Germline CDR1 SGHVS, CDR2 FNYEAQ. CDR3 length: 16 residues. Unmatched junction bases numbered 6, after V lost 4 bases and J lost 0 bases. The CDR3, as DNA: TGTGCCAGCAGCTCGAGACTAGCGGTGAACCAAGAGACCCAGTACTTC. It codes for CASSSRLAVNQETQYF.

This clonotype was observed a handful of times. The chain joins TRBV7-2 to TRBJ2-5; a weak D match, TRBD1 (5 bases). Trimming stripped 2 bases from V and 11 bases from J, with 12 bases between. Germline V gene data show CDR1 as SGHTA and CDR2 as FQGNSA. The CDR3 has 12 residues. DNA for the CDR3: TGTGCCAGCAGCTTAAATATGGGGCAGCAGTACTTC. It codes for CASSLNMGQQYF.

The CDR3 DNA sequence: TGTGCCAGCAGTTCGATGACTGACTCACCCCTCCACTTT. Protein sequence: CASSSMTDSPLHF. The chain uses TRBV12-3 or TRBV12-4 and TRBJ1-6, with unresolved D. The CDR3 length is 13 residues. V was clipped by 4 bases and J by 10 bases, with 11 bases between them.

This clonotype has only a few counts. The chain links TRBV5-1 to TRBJ2-1, with D perhaps TRBD2 (6 bases). CDR3 size: 17 residues. CDR1 and CDR2 (germline): SGHRS, YFSETQ. V lost 1 base to trimming and J lost 0 bases, with 14 bases between them. The CDR3 DNA reads as TGCGCCAGCAGCTTGTTTTCAGCGGGCGGCTCCTACAATGAGCAGTTCTTC. Encoded protein: CASSLFSAGGSYNEQFF.

This chain joins TRBV4-1 and TRBJ2-5, with a possible D match to TRBD1 (6 bases). The CDR3 runs to 15 residues. V was cut by 0 bases and J by 11 bases, with 19 bases left in between. From germline, CDR1 is MGHRA and CDR2 YSYEKL. CDR3 amino acids: CASSQDPRQVEEQYF. The CDR3 DNA is TGCGCCAGCAGCCAAGACCCCCGACAGGTCGAGGAGCAGTACTTC.